The sample holds a few counts of the clone carrying this T cell receptor beta chain. What it recognizes is unknown. The data were taken from a study of regulatory T cells in long-lasting Graves disease. On the study more broadly: Patients with persistent Graves' disease had over 5 years of antithyroid drugs and persistent TSH receptor antibodies. Whole-study results and caveats: Accuracy was perhaps lowered by the small sample size. Persistent patients had a count of shared public clonotypes (about 2,700) that exceeded that of new patients (around 910).

Arm-PCR of CDR3 regions with iRepertoire HTBI primers generated TCR beta libraries. TCRdb processed the multiplex PCR reads anew with MiXCR; each CDR3 protein has one entry. The table has about 470,000 distinct CDR3 sequences, under 25% seen once. Time point of the sample: persistent/refractory GD, antithyroid drugs over 5 years with positive TRAb. After RNA was extracted from PBMCs, the TCR library was made from it. Investigators report Graves' disease was diagnosed under American Thyroid Association guidelines. Germline CDR1 is MNHEY and CDR2 is SVGAGI. With V trimmed by 4 bases and J by 4 bases, 7 bases remained unmatched. This CDR3 is built from 16 residues.

V gene TRBV6-5 combines with J gene TRBJ1-6; 7 nucleotides agree with TRBD1. The source of this sequence is a female donor with Graves disease. Here the sequenced sample was peripheral blood mononuclear cells (PBMCs), taken when the disease was refractory, from a patient treated with antithyroid drugs. CDR3 nucleotides: TGTGCCAGCAGTTTTCGGACAGGATTTTATAATTCACCCCTCCACTTT. As protein: CASSFRTGFYNSPLHF.